Below are 9 T cell receptor beta chains sequenced from a single sample in a study of shared clonotypes between healthy human individuals. Sequencing used immunoSEQ multiplex PCR; TCRdb keeps in-frame clones, though not all of them. The table shows around 1,900,000 clones, with roughly 95% occurring only once. Naive CD8 populations comprised CD45RO-negative cells positively selected for CCR7, excluding terminally differentiated effector memory CD45RA+ cells. Material for sequencing was naive CD8+ T cells from PBMCs. The receptor source for this set is a man between 18 and 29 years old in good health. Some clones in this sample may be carry-over from other donors' samples.

The chain couples TRBV9 to TRBJ2-6; TRBD1 aligns across 8 bases. J was trimmed by 1 base and V by 3 bases; bases with no gene match: 3. Germline CDR1 reads SGDLS; CDR2 reads YYNGEE. The CDR3 length is 16 residues. CDR3 sequence: CASSDRGISGANVLTF. The CDR3 bases are TGTGCCAGCAGCGACAGGGGGATATCTGGGGCCAACGTCCTGACTTTC.

V is TRBV5-1 and J is TRBJ2-7; the D gene is possibly TRBD2 (6 bases). The germline V gene has CDR1 SGHRS and CDR2 YFSETQ. The CDR3 contains 17 residues. V was shortened by 0 bases and J by 0 bases, with 16 bases between the two germline ends. The CDR3 DNA reads as TGCGCCAGCAGCTTGGTGGCGGGGCTCCCCCTCTCCTACGAGCAGTACTTC. It codes for CASSLVAGLPLSYEQYF. Based on the CDR3 plus reference TRBV5-1 and TRBJ2-7, the full variable domain is KAGVTQTPRYLIKTRGQQVTLSCSPISGHRSVSWYQQTPGQGLQFLFEYFSETQRNKGNFPGRFSGRQFSNSRSEMNVSTLELGDSALYLCASSLVAGLPLSYEQYFGPGTRLTVT.

The chain joins TRBV18 to TRBJ2-5; D may correspond to TRBD1 or TRBD2 (5 bases each). V was cut by 5 bases and J by 3 bases, with 16 bases left in between. Germline CDR1 and CDR2: KGHSH and LQKENI. The CDR3 length is 15 residues. The CDR3 region has the DNA TGTGCCAGCTCAGACCGGGACCGCGCAAAAGAGACCCAGTACTTC. Translation gives CASSDRDRAKETQYF.

The chain combines TRBV28 with TRBJ2-7, with 12 bases fitting TRBD2. V gave up 5 bases and J gave up 1 base; unmatched junction bases: 15. Per the germline V gene, CDR1 is MDHEN and CDR2 is SYDVKM. This CDR3 region has 19 residues. This chain's CDR3 is CASSPQTPRTSGNSYEQYF. In DNA form, the CDR3 reads TGTGCCAGCAGTCCGCAAACCCCTCGGACTAGCGGGAATTCCTACGAGCAGTACTTC.

The chain carries TRBV27 and TRBJ1-2; possibly TRBD1 for D (6 bases). With 6 bases removed from V and 3 bases from J, the gap between germline ends came to 17 bases. CDR3 length: 15 residues. Germline V lookup: CDR1 MNHEY, CDR2 SMNVEV (reference sequence). In DNA form, the CDR3 reads TGTGCCAGCAGCCTGACAGGAAATAGCTACTATGGCTACACCTTC. Its translation: CASSLTGNSYYGYTF.

This chain uses TRBV2 with TRBJ2-5; D is unclear. CDR3 size: 15 residues. From germline, CDR1 is SNHLY and CDR2 FYNNEI. Trimming cost V 3 bases and J 3 bases, with 14 bases left between them. DNA of the CDR3: TGTGCCAGCAGTGACGGCTGGGGTCGGGAAGAGACCCAGTACTTC. It yields the protein CASSDGWGREETQYF.

The chain carries TRBV5-6 and TRBJ2-2, with D uncertain. CDR3 length: 11 residues. The V and J ends lost 3 bases and 8 bases respectively, with 5 bases between them. From germline, CDR1 is SGHDT and CDR2 YYEEEE. In DNA form, the CDR3 reads TGTGCCAGCAGCTCGTGGGGGGAGCTGTTTTTT. Translating gives CASSSWGELFF. The variable domain in full, with the rest retrieved from reference TRBV5-6 and TRBJ2-2, is DAGVTQSPTHLIKTRGQQVTLRCSPKSGHDTVSWYQQALGQGPQFIFQYYEEEERQRGNFPDRFSGHQFPNYSSELNVNALLLGDSALYLCASSSWGELFFGEGSRLTVL.

The rearrangement links TRBV10-3 to TRBJ2-7; no clear D gene. The V and J ends lost 4 bases and 3 bases respectively, with 19 bases between them. The CDR3 has 16 residues. The V gene's germline CDR1 is ENHRY and CDR2 SYGVKD. In DNA form, the CDR3 reads TGTGCCATCAGTGCGGTAGTGACCCACTCGGGCTACGAGCAGTACTTC. It encodes CAISAVVTHSGYEQYF.

The chain is built from TRBV2 and TRBJ2-7; D might be TRBD1 or TRBD2, each matching 5 bases. Germline-derived CDR1 and CDR2 are SNHLY and FYNNEI. V was trimmed by 7 bases and J by 3 bases, leaving 19 bases between them. The CDR3 loop spans 15 amino acids. For the CDR3, the DNA is TGTGCCAGCACGCCTCCGGGACCCAGCTTCTACGAGCAGTACTTC. It encodes CASTPPGPSFYEQYF.